The 21 T cell receptor beta chains listed next were all sequenced from one sample in a study of blood T cells in healthy people across ages. Through a sample-barcoded 5' primer and a J-beta primer mix, a second PCR was run for about 6 to 11 cycles. TCRdb reanalysed the 5' RACE reads using MiXCR and keeps one entry per CDR3 protein. This sample has about 730,000 distinct CDR3 sequences, with about 40% found just once. Sequenced input: blood. The receptors come from a woman aged 60-70 years in good health.

The V gene is TRBV20-1, the J gene TRBJ2-2; D possibly corresponds to TRBD1 (5 bases). V was clipped by 3 bases and J by 5 bases, with 13 bases between them. This CDR3 has 14 residues. Germline V gene lookup returns CDR1 DFQATT and CDR2 SNEGSKA (reference sequence). The CDR3 sequence: CSASRRGFTGELFF. The CDR3 nucleotides are TGCAGTGCTAGCCGAAGGGGTTTTACCGGGGAGCTGTTTTTT.

The CDR3 region has the DNA TGTGCCAGCAGTTCCCCCGTACTAGCGGGAGGACGGAATACGCAGTATTTT. As protein: CASSSPVLAGGRNTQYF. V and J are TRBV12-3 or TRBV12-4 and TRBJ2-3; the match to TRBD2 covers 12 bases. Trimming at V came to 4 bases and at J to 7 bases, leaving 12 bases not matched to a gene. The CDR3 consists of 17 residues.

V and J are TRBV6-2 or TRBV6-3 and TRBJ2-7; 8 bases are a match to TRBD1. V dropped 5 bases and J dropped 7; count of bases not matched to a gene: 13. This CDR3 is built from 15 residues. The germline CDR1 and CDR2 sequences are MNHEY and SVGEGT. CDR3: CASSKDRERKNEQYF. The DNA of the CDR3 is TGTGCCAGCAGTAAGGACAGGGAACGTAAGAATGAGCAGTACTTC.

The gene calls are TRBV20-1 and TRBJ1-1; perhaps TRBD1 as D (5 bases). The CDR3 has 14 amino acids. Germline V gives CDR1 DFQATT, CDR2 SNEGSKA (reference sequence). V gave up 3 bases and J gave up 4 bases, with 15 bases separating them. The CDR3 spells CSARRDGGSTEAFF. DNA for the CDR3: TGCAGTGCTAGGAGGGACGGGGGAAGCACTGAAGCTTTCTTT.

This clonotype was recorded once. V usage is TRBV7-2 and J usage is TRBJ2-3; 9 bases fit TRBD2. Germline V gives CDR1 SGHTA, CDR2 FQGNSA. The CDR3 is 16 residues long. V lost 7 bases, J lost 2 bases, and 10 bases stayed unmatched. The DNA for the CDR3 is TGTGCCAGCAACGTTATAGCGGGAGACCTCACAGATACGCAGTATTTT. Encoded protein: CASNVIAGDLTDTQYF.

This clonotype came up a few times. This chain links TRBV7-6 with TRBJ2-3; tentative D call: TRBD2 (5 bases). V lost 5 bases and J lost 5, with 23 bases in between. The CDR3 extends over 17 amino acids. CDR1 and CDR2 (germline): SGHVS, FNYEAQ. The CDR3 loop reads CASSINPRPSLVDTQYF. DNA for the CDR3: TGTGCCAGCAGCATAAATCCTCGACCTAGCCTGGTAGATACGCAGTATTTT.

The gene calls are TRBV2 and TRBJ2-3; D might be TRBD2 (6 bases). V dropped 4 bases and J dropped 6 bases, with 20 bases sitting between them. The CDR3 runs 16 residues. Germline values: CDR1 SNHLY, CDR2 FYNNEI. The CDR3 region is CASSAGRTTVGDTQYF. In DNA form, the CDR3 reads TGTGCCAGCAGTGCCGGTCGGACTACCGTGGGGGATACGCAGTATTTT.

In this sample, this clonotype turned up a few times. The CDR3 loop is CASSKTGELTYNEQFF. The DNA for the CDR3 is TGTGCCAGCAGTAAGACGGGGGAACTGACCTACAATGAGCAGTTCTTC. J is TRBJ2-1 and V is TRBV6-2 or TRBV6-3, with a possible D match to TRBD2 (6 bases). Germline values: CDR1 MNHEY, CDR2 SVGEGT. Trimming took off 5 bases at V and 2 bases at J, with 16 bases between the two ends. CDR3 length equals 16 residues.

This chain joins TRBV24-1 and TRBJ2-1, with D hard to call. The CDR3 is 15 amino acids. Trimming shortened V by 4 bases and J by 9 bases, and 18 bases separated the two germline ends. Germline V gene sequence: CDR1 KGHDR, CDR2 SFDVKD. The CDR3, as DNA: TGTGCCACCAGTGACTCCCCCCCTGGCGGTGGTGAGCAGTTCTTC. As protein: CATSDSPPGGGEQFF.

This clonotype was picked up a small number of times. This chain links TRBV5-1 with TRBJ2-2, with 8 bases fitting TRBD2. J gave up 0 bases and V 2 bases, and 3 bases lay outside the gene matches. Germline CDR1 SGHRS, CDR2 YFSETQ. This CDR3 contains 16 residues. CDR3 bases: TGCGCCAGCAGCTTTACTAGCGGAGCGAACACCGGGGAGCTGTTTTTT. Translating gives CASSFTSGANTGELFF.

This chain links TRBV7-7 with TRBJ2-2; 8 bases line up with TRBD2. The CDR3 loop spans 15 amino acids. Germline V lookup: CDR1 SSHAT, CDR2 FNYEAQ (reference sequence). After removal of 4 bases from V and 7 bases from J, the junction contained 8 bases not matched to a gene. The CDR3: CASSSSTGGVGELFF. As DNA, the CDR3 is TGTGCCAGCAGCTCCAGCACGGGGGGGGTCGGGGAGCTGTTTTTT.

In this sample, this clonotype turned up many times. The chain uses TRBV6-5 and TRBJ2-5; 12 bases map to TRBD2. The germline gives CDR1 MNHEY, CDR2 SVGAGI. V shed 4 bases, J shed 5 bases, and the junction held 5 bases outside the gene matches. CDR3 length: 15 amino acids. The CDR3 here is CASSWLAGGPETQYF. CDR3 DNA: TGTGCCAGCAGTTGGCTAGCGGGAGGGCCGGAGACCCAGTACTTC.

The CDR3: CASSLRAGYNEQYF. CDR3 nucleotides: TGTGCCAGCAGTTTACGTGCGGGGTACAATGAGCAGTACTTC. The V gene is TRBV27, the J gene TRBJ2-5; possibly TRBD2 for D (6 bases). Between the trimmed V and J ends, which lost 2 bases and 11 bases, there was a span of 18 bases. Germline loops: CDR1 MNHEY, CDR2 SMNVEV (reference sequence). The CDR3 runs 14 residues.

The rearrangement links TRBV12-3 or TRBV12-4 to TRBJ2-2, with 7 bases matching TRBD1. V dropped 8 bases and J dropped 3; count of bases not matched to a gene: 9. The CDR3 runs 15 residues. CDR3 nucleotides: TGTGCCAGCTCCTTCGAGGGGGCGGACACCGGGGAGCTGTTTTTT. As protein: CASSFEGADTGELFF.

With regard to this clonotype: Germline is not matched at one junction end, which may reflect a read error. The rearrangement uses TRBV11-2 and TRBJ1-1; D is possibly TRBD1 (6 bases). In germline, CDR1 is SGHAT, CDR2 FQNNGV. This CDR3 comprises 14 residues. CDR3 bases: TGTGCCCGCAGCTTTGACAGGAGGAACACTGAAGCTTTCTTT. Translation: CARSFDRRNTEAFF.

This chain links TRBV7-2 with TRBJ2-7; possibly TRBD2 for D (5 bases). Trimming pared 5 bases from V and 4 bases from J, leaving 15 bases between. The CDR3 has 14 residues. Germline V lookup: CDR1 SGHTA, CDR2 FQGNSA. The CDR3 DNA follows: TGTGCCAGCAGCGACACGGGGAGTCTTTACGAGCAGTACTTC. Its protein is CASSDTGSLYEQYF.

This clonotype was detected many times. V is TRBV2 and J is TRBJ2-1; 13 nucleotides align to TRBD2. CDR3 length: 15 amino acids. Trimming at V came to 5 bases and at J to 6 bases, leaving 4 bases not matched to a gene. Germline CDR1 reads SNHLY; CDR2 reads FYNNEI. CDR3 sequence reads: CASSPRTSGGNEQFF. The CDR3 DNA is TGTGCCAGCAGTCCTCGGACTAGCGGGGGCAATGAGCAGTTCTTC.

The chain employs TRBV2 and TRBJ2-5, with a tentative D call TRBD2 (5 bases). V lost 6 bases to trimming and J lost 9 bases, with 20 bases between them. Per the germline V gene, CDR1 is SNHLY and CDR2 is FYNNEI. The CDR3 has 14 amino acids. The CDR3 sequence: CASSRTSSGGAQYF. The CDR3 nucleotides are TGTGCCAGCAGCCGGACTTCGAGTGGTGGGGCCCAGTACTTC. The whole variable domain, remainder taken from reference TRBV2 and TRBJ2-5, is EPEVTQTPSHQVTQMGQEVILRCVPISNHLYFYWYRQILGQKVEFLVSFYNNEISEKSEIFDDQFSVERPDGSNFTLKIRSTKLEDSAMYFCASSRTSSGGAQYFGPGTRLLVL.

This clonotype was counted ten times or more. The chain carries TRBV7-9 and TRBJ2-7; 12 bases map to TRBD2. The V gene's germline CDR1 is SEHNR and CDR2 FQNEAQ (reference sequence). V shed 8 bases and J 5 bases; nucleotides not matched to a gene: 7. There are 14 residues in the CDR3. CDR3 region: CASHLAGGPDEQYF. The CDR3 nucleotides are TGTGCCAGCCACCTAGCGGGGGGGCCCGACGAGCAGTACTTC.

The chain uses TRBV20-1 and TRBJ2-5; 8 bases are a match to TRBD2. CDR1 and CDR2 from the germline V gene are DFQATT and SNEGSKA (reference sequence). The V segment lost 0 bases and the J segment 2 bases; nucleotides outside the gene matches: 8. The CDR3 loop spans 16 amino acids. This CDR3 reads CSARDLAGGPQETQYF. The CDR3 DNA reads as TGCAGTGCTAGAGATCTCGCGGGGGGTCCTCAAGAGACCCAGTACTTC.

The table lists this clonotype with a few counts. J is TRBJ2-5 and V is TRBV6-2 or TRBV6-3; no clear D. The CDR3 runs 12 residues. Germline-derived CDR1 and CDR2 are MNHEY and SVGEGT. V lost 2 bases, J lost 3 bases, and 4 bases lay in between. The CDR3 DNA sequence: TGTGCCAGCAGTTACCTGGAAGAGACCCAGTACTTC. As protein: CASSYLEETQYF.